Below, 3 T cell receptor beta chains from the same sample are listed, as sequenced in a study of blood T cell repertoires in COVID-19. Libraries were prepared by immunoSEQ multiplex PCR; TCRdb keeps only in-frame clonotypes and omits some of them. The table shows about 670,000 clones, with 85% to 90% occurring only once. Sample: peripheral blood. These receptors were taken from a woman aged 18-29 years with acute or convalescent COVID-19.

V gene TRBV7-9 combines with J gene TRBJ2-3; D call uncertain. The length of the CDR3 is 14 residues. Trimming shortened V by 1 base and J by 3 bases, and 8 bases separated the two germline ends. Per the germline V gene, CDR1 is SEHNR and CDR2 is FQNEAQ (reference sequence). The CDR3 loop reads CASSLDGRTDTQYF. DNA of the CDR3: TGTGCCAGCAGCTTAGACGGTCGAACAGATACGCAGTATTTT.

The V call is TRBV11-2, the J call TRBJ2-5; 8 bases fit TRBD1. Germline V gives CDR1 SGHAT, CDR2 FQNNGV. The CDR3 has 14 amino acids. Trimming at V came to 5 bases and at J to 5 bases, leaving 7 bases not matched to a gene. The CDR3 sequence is CASSTRGLVETQYF. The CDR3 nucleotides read TGTGCCAGCAGCACCAGGGGGCTAGTGGAGACCCAGTACTTC.

The CDR3 is CASSMGDTEAFF. The CDR3 nucleotides read TGTGCCAGTAGTATGGGAGACACTGAAGCTTTCTTT. The J gene is TRBJ1-1, the V gene TRBV19; no firm D call. The CDR3 totals 12 residues. Looked up from germline, CDR1 is LNHDA and CDR2 is SQIVND (reference sequence). V shed 3 bases and J shed 3 bases, with 5 bases lying between them.